The 22 T cell receptor beta chains given below trace back to one sample, sequenced in a study of post-analysis software for immune sequencing data (dated by TCRdb to 2013 to 2016). Receptor libraries were prepared by PCR. These reads were obtained on an Illumina HiSeq 2500. Unique molecular identifiers were incorporated into TCR beta cDNA libraries to reduce PCR and sequencing biases. TCRdb handled the public reads itself, with Q25 trimming in fastp and clone calling in MiXCR, and kept productive beta chains. Rows are combined by CDR3 protein, so each entry shows the most common genes and DNA. The sample contains under 900,000 distinct CDR3 sequences, 53% of them found a single time. Of the sample, approximately 4.2% falls within the top ten clones. These receptors are not linked to any known antigen. The paper as a whole reports these results and caveats: Patients showed significantly higher frequencies than controls for several TRBV segments, among them TRBV5-6, TRBV5-1 and TRBV20-1.

Material for sequencing was blood. These receptors all stem from a girl aged 10 to 17 with multiple sclerosis.

V gene TRBV4-2 combines with J gene TRBJ1-2, with D possibly matching TRBD1 (5 bases). The V and J ends lost 2 bases and 7 bases respectively, with 17 bases between them. The CDR3 contains 15 residues. Germline V gene lookup returns CDR1 LGHNA and CDR2 YNFKEQ. In nucleotides, the CDR3 is TGTGCCAGCAGCCAACACCCGGGGGGGTTGAGTGGCTACACCTTC. This codes for CASSQHPGGLSGYTF.

Only a few counts were recorded for this clonotype. The genes are TRBV5-1 and TRBJ1-2; no definite D call. With 1 base removed from V and 8 bases from J, the gap between germline ends came to 12 bases. Germline CDR1 reads SGHRS; CDR2 reads YFSETQ. This CDR3 has 13 amino acids. The chain's CDR3 is CASSLYRLNGYTF. In DNA form, the CDR3 reads TGCGCCAGCAGCTTGTATCGTTTGAACGGCTACACCTTC.

The chain has TRBV27 and TRBJ1-2; no reliable D call. Per the germline V gene, CDR1 is MNHEY and CDR2 is SMNVEV (reference sequence). This CDR3 region has 13 residues. The V and J ends lost 3 bases and 4 bases respectively, with 9 bases between them. The CDR3 bases are TGTGCCAGCAGTTTGAAGGGCGCCTATGGCTACACCTTC. Translating it yields CASSLKGAYGYTF.

This clonotype was observed a few times. V and J are TRBV7-9 and TRBJ1-2; D is undetermined. CDR1 is SEHNR and CDR2 is FQNEAQ in the germline V gene (reference sequence). Trimming pared 2 bases from V and 0 bases from J, leaving 10 bases between. This CDR3 comprises 15 residues. The CDR3 here is CASSLSQDSNYGYTF. The CDR3 DNA sequence: TGTGCCAGCAGCTTATCCCAGGATTCTAACTATGGCTACACCTTC.

The gene calls are TRBV7-8 and TRBJ1-5; perhaps TRBD1 as D (6 bases). Germline assignment: CDR1 SGHVS and CDR2 FQNEAQ. CDR3 size: 15 residues. V gave up 4 bases and J gave up 2 bases, with 12 bases separating them. The CDR3: CASSSTGNGNQPQHF. The CDR3 DNA reads as TGTGCCAGCAGCTCTACAGGGAACGGCAATCAGCCCCAGCATTTT.

The J gene is TRBJ2-5, the V gene TRBV5-1; D not certain. The CDR3 is 14 amino acids. Germline CDR1 reads SGHRS; CDR2 reads YFSETQ. The V end lost 1 base, the J end lost 2 bases, and 9 bases lay between the germline ends. The CDR3 DNA reads as TGCGCCAGCAGCTTGATGGCAGTACAAGAGACCCAGTACTTC. This sequence encodes CASSLMAVQETQYF.

CDR3 residues: CASSRPPSGSQETQYF. CDR3 in DNA: TGTGCCAGCAGCCGCCCCCCGTCCGGTTCCCAAGAGACCCAGTACTTC. The V gene is TRBV7-2, the J gene TRBJ2-5; D is unresolved. Germline CDR1 SGHTA, CDR2 FQGNSA. Between the trimmed V and J ends, which lost 5 bases and 1 base, there was a span of 17 bases. The CDR3 loop spans 16 amino acids.

The chain couples TRBV7-2 to TRBJ2-1; TRBD2 matches at 9 bases. The CDR3 has 15 residues. After removal of 5 bases from V and 4 bases from J, the junction contained 6 bases not matched to a gene. Germline V gene lookup returns CDR1 SGHTA and CDR2 FQGNSA. The CDR3 DNA reads as TGTGCCAGCAGCACCACTAGCGGGCCGTACAATGAGCAGTTCTTC. Its translation: CASSTTSGPYNEQFF.

This clonotype was recorded a few times. The V call is TRBV5-1, the J call TRBJ2-7; 7 bases align to TRBD1. Germline V gives CDR1 SGHRS, CDR2 YFSETQ. The CDR3 covers 15 residues. J lost 4 bases, V lost 1 base, and 8 bases had no gene match. The CDR3 DNA reads TGCGCCAGCAGCTTGTCTCGACAGGGAGAATACGAGCAGTACTTC. Translated, it gives CASSLSRQGEYEQYF.

The V gene is TRBV7-8, the J gene TRBJ1-4; D not resolved. V lost 5 bases and J lost 0, with 25 bases in between. Germline V gene lookup returns CDR1 SGHVS and CDR2 FQNEAQ. The length of the CDR3 is 20 residues. The CDR3 sequence is CASSPRFAGALRATNEKLFF. The CDR3 region has the DNA TGTGCCAGCAGCCCGAGGTTTGCGGGAGCCCTTAGAGCAACTAATGAAAAACTGTTTTTT.

V is TRBV5-1 and J is TRBJ2-5, with 10 nucleotides matching TRBD2. The assigned J gene may be wrong: the sequence end matches TRBJ2-7 better. The CDR3 consists of 15 residues. Germline V gene lookup returns CDR1 SGHRS and CDR2 YFSETQ. CDR3 region: CASSPGLAVPYEQYF. In DNA, the CDR3 is TGCGCCAGCAGCCCCGGACTAGCGGTACCCTACGAGCAGTACTTC.

The chain combines TRBV29-1 with TRBJ2-7; D assignment may be TRBD1 or TRBD2 (5 bases each). The CDR3 covers 14 residues. Trimming removed 0 bases at V and 3 bases at J, with 12 bases between. CDR1 and CDR2 from the germline V gene are SQVTM and ANQGSEA. This CDR3 is CSVEDRDHNYEQYF. The DNA of the CDR3 is TGCAGCGTTGAAGATCGGGACCACAACTACGAGCAGTACTTC.

The rearrangement links TRBV7-9 to TRBJ2-7; TRBD2 matches at 13 bases. The CDR3 runs to 19 residues. Germline CDR1 and CDR2: SEHNR and FQNEAQ (reference sequence). The junction had 19 bases not matched to a gene; V was cut back by 5 bases and J by 6 bases. Here the CDR3 DNA reads TGTGCCAGCAGCATCCTAGAGGGACTAGCGGGATCGCCCCATCGCGAGCAGTACTTC. As protein: CASSILEGLAGSPHREQYF.

The sample holds one count of this clonotype. This chain's CDR3 is CASSPGRAFTDTQYF. CDR3 in DNA: TGTGCCAGCAGCCCAGGGAGAGCGTTCACAGATACGCAGTATTTT. The J gene is TRBJ2-3, the V gene TRBV7-8; perhaps D is TRBD1 or TRBD2 (5 bases each). The CDR3 has 15 residues. Trimming left V 5 bases short and J 2 bases short, with 14 bases between. Germline V gives CDR1 SGHVS, CDR2 FQNEAQ.

The chain is built from TRBV29-1 and TRBJ2-7; D unresolved. There are 13 residues in the CDR3. The germline V gene encodes CDR1 SQVTM and CDR2 ANQGSEA. V lost 4 bases and J 2 bases, leaving 12 bases between the germline ends. The CDR3 protein is CSVVGNPPYEQYF. The CDR3 DNA reads TGCAGCGTTGTGGGGAACCCGCCCTACGAGCAGTACTTC.

The chain is built from TRBV5-5 and TRBJ1-6; tentative D call: TRBD1 (5 bases). Germline V gene data show CDR1 as SGHKS and CDR2 as YYEKEE (reference sequence). V was pared by 4 bases and J by 7 bases, with 9 bases between. The length of the CDR3 is 13 residues. CDR3 in DNA: TGTGCCAGCAGCGGGGACTTAAATTCACCCCTCCACTTT. Translating it yields CASSGDLNSPLHF.

The chain is built from TRBV6-4 and TRBJ2-1, with TRBD2 identical over 14 bases. The CDR3 runs to 16 residues. The junction had 4 bases not matched to a gene; V was cut back by 5 bases and J by 4 bases. The germline CDR1 and CDR2 sequences are MRHNA and SNTAGT. The CDR3 coding sequence is TGTGCCAGCAGTCGGACTAGCGGGGGGTCTTACAATGAGCAGTTCTTC. Translating gives CASSRTSGGSYNEQFF.

This chain connects TRBV6-5 to TRBJ2-5; 10 bases match TRBD2. Per the germline V gene, CDR1 is MNHEY and CDR2 is SVGAGI. V lost 6 bases and J lost 11; bases outside the gene matches: 15. The CDR3 is made up of 15 amino acids. The CDR3 loop reads CASRPTGTSVNEQYF. The CDR3 DNA is TGTGCCAGCAGGCCCACCGGGACTAGCGTAAATGAGCAGTACTTC.

This sequence joins TRBV29-1 and TRBJ1-1; D not certain. Trimming took 7 bases from V and 7 from J, leaving 25 bases between them. CDR3 length: 15 amino acids. Germline V CDR1 and CDR2: SQVTM, ANQGSEA. CDR3 loop: CSEEPEGAAWGEAFF. DNA of the CDR3: TGCAGCGAGGAGCCTGAGGGCGCGGCATGGGGTGAAGCTTTCTTT.

The chain is built from TRBV2 and TRBJ1-2, with TRBD1 matching over 7 bases. V was clipped by 2 bases and J by 0 bases; unmatched bases: 3. Germline lookup yields CDR1 SNHLY and CDR2 FYNNEI. This CDR3 is 15 amino acids long. Here the CDR3 reads CASSEWTGPNYGYTF. CDR3 nucleotide sequence: TGTGCCAGCAGTGAATGGACAGGCCCTAACTATGGCTACACCTTC. Full variable domain (rest looked up from reference TRBV2 and TRBJ1-2): EPEVTQTPSHQVTQMGQEVILRCVPISNHLYFYWYRQILGQKVEFLVSFYNNEISEKSEIFDDQFSVERPDGSNFTLKIRSTKLEDSAMYFCASSEWTGPNYGYTFGSGTRLTVV.

The CDR3 sequence: CSALAGISSYEQYF. In nucleotides, the CDR3 is TGCAGCGCACTAGCGGGGATAAGCTCCTACGAGCAGTACTTC. The J gene is TRBJ2-7, the V gene TRBV29-1; TRBD2 matches at 10 bases. Germline trimming cut 7 bases from V and 0 bases from J; bases unmatched to any gene: 6. The CDR3 consists of 14 residues. Germline V gene data show CDR1 as SQVTM and CDR2 as ANQGSEA.

This chain uses TRBV5-5 with TRBJ1-6; 7 bases agree with TRBD1. The germline V gene has CDR1 SGHKS and CDR2 YYEKEE (reference sequence). The CDR3 spans 14 residues. J lost 10 bases, V lost 0 bases, and 4 bases had no gene match. The CDR3 sequence is CASSLGARGSPLHF. CDR3 coding DNA: TGTGCCAGCAGCTTGGGGGCCAGGGGGTCACCCCTCCACTTT.